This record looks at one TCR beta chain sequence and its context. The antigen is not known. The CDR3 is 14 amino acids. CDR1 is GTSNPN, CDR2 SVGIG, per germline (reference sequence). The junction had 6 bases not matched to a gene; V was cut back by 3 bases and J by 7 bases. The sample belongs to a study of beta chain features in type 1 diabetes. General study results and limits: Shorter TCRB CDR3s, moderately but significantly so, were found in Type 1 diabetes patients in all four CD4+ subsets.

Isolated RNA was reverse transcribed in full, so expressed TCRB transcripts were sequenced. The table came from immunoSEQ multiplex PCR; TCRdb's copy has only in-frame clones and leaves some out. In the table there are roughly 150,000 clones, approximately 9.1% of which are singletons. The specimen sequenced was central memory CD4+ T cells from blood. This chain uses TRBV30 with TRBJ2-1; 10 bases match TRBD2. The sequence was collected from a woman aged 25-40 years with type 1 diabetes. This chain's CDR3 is CAWRASGSRNEQFF. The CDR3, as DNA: TGTGCCTGGAGAGCTAGCGGGAGTCGGAATGAGCAGTTCTTC.